These T cell receptor beta chains were read from a single sample in a study of chemoradiotherapy in HPV16-positive cancers. Assay: immunoSEQ multiplex PCR; the TCRdb copy retains only in-frame clones and omits some. This sample yields roughly 3,000 clones, of which around 92% are seen a single time; 3% to 3.5% belongs to the top ten. The sequenced sample was tumor tissue, obtained from a patient who underwent chemoradiotherapy. All receptors derive from a human donor with HPV-associated anogenital cancer. CDR3s include the opening cysteine and the closing phenylalanine or tryptophan. D genes are given only for firm matches. Clone size is shown for a subset of rows, as once, few, many or a class of expanded clone.

- | - | TRBJ2-4 | TRBV7-2 | CASGLGENIQYF | TGTGCCAGCGGACTTGGAGAAAACATTCAGTACTTC
- | - | TRBJ2-4 | TRBV5-4 | CASSLDGGAENIQYF | TGTGCCAGCAGCTTGGATGGGGGCGCGGAAAACATTCAGTACTTC
- | - | TRBJ2-7 | TRBV7-9 | CASSLGAGPGSEQYF | TGTGCCAGCAGCTTAGGGGCGGGACCAGGCAGCGAGCAGTACTTC
few | TRBD2 | TRBJ2-7 | TRBV11-2 | CASMGLAGGGGSYEQYF | TGTGCCAGCATGGGACTAGCGGGAGGGGGGGGCTCCTACGAGCAGTACTTC
- | - | TRBJ2-2 | TRBV7-3 | CASSSGYTGELFF | TGTGCCAGCAGCTCAGGGTATACCGGGGAGCTGTTTTTT
- | TRBD1 | TRBJ2-3 | TRBV30 | CAWRGTGDPDTQYF | TGTGCCTGGAGGGGGACAGGGGACCCAGATACGCAGTATTTT
- | - | TRBJ1-3 | TRBV9 | CASSPRLGAGNTIYF | TGTGCCAGCAGCCCCAGGTTGGGGGCTGGAAACACCATATATTTT
- | TRBD1 | TRBJ1-4 | TRBV6-5 | CASRETGASEKLFF | TGTGCCAGCAGGGAGACAGGGGCGAGTGAAAAACTGTTTTTT
once | - | TRBJ2-5 | TRBV7-2 | CASSLADIRGAGTQYF | TGTGCCAGCAGCTTAGCTGACATAAGGGGAGCGGGGACCCAGTACTTC
- | - | TRBJ1-5 | TRBV6-6 | CASLPSDRYQPQHF | TGTGCCAGCTTACCCAGTGACAGGTATCAGCCCCAGCATTTT
once | - | TRBJ2-5 | TRBV19 | CASSPSGRRNQETQYF | TGTGCCAGTAGTCCATCTGGACGACGAAACCAAGAGACCCAGTACTTC